What follows describes a single TCR beta chain. This clonotype was seen repeatedly, ten times or more. Its antigen has not been determined. It has no much larger one-base neighbor in the sample; base qualities were not kept. The sample belongs to a study of T cell repertoires in cytomegalovirus infection (dated by TCRdb to between 2018 and 2020). Context from the whole study: Because public TCR beta signatures pointed to carriage of CMV infection together with the matching HLA type, the HLA type of each donor mattered for the analysis. Findings and caveats that apply to the study as a whole: Cumulative frequency of public TCR beta family members discriminated carriers of CMV infection plus the relevant HLA type in this cohort and an independent roughly 340-donor cohort. The ex vivo response was dominated by HLA-C-restricted CMV-specific TCR beta clonotypes, which also provided the single most frequent clonotype in two of eight donors.

The sequencer was an Illumina HiSeq 1500. Using fastp trimming at Q25 and MiXCR clonotype assembly, TCRdb reanalyzed the public sequencing data and kept in-frame beta chains. Rows are combined by CDR3 protein, so each entry shows the most common genes and DNA. Here the sample has under 200,000 distinct CDR3 sequences; 8% to 10% occur a single time. The ten top clones hold about 5% of the sample. As encoded in the germline V gene (reference sequence), CDR1 is LNHDA while CDR2 is SQIVND. From the cysteine up to the phenylalanine, the CDR3 has a length of 15 residues. The DNA shown is the 45-base CDR3, in frame from base 1. The junction carries 15 bases between V and J, which are trimmed by 3 bases and 3 bases respectively.

This receptor was taken from a human donor in good health (CMV status not recorded). Some clones in this sample may be carry-over from other donors' samples. Sequenced input: PBMCs. Recombination linked TRBV19 to TRBJ2-7; the D gene remains uncertain. The DNA is as follows: TGTGCCAGTAGTATCGCAGCAAGGAAAGACTACGAGCAGTACTTC. This encodes CASSIAARKDYEQYF. Outside the CDR3, residues come from the reference TRBV19 and TRBJ2-7 proteins, so the full variable domain is: DGGITQSPKYLFRKEGQNVTLSCEQNLNHDAMYWYRQDPGQGLRLIYYSQIVNDFQKGDIAEGYSVSREKKESFPLTVTSAQKNPTAFYLCASSIAARKDYEQYFGPGTRLTVT.